The T cell receptor (beta chain) under discussion was sequenced for a study of shared clonotypes between healthy human individuals. The CDR3 length is 15 residues. CDR1 and CDR2 from the germline V gene are SGHTA and FQGNSA. Trimming left V 2 bases short and J 1 base short, with 11 bases between. Sequencing used immunoSEQ multiplex PCR; TCRdb keeps in-frame clones, though not all of them. This sample yields just under 350,000 clones, of which 73% are seen a single time; under 11% belongs to the top ten. The TCR sequence derives from a man aged 25 to 40 in good health. V gene TRBV7-2 combines with J gene TRBJ1-1, with no clear D. The sample taken for sequencing was memory CD4+ T cells sorted from blood. Subset denoted: CD45RA-negative fraction. CDR3 in DNA: TGTGCCAGCAGCTTATCCAGGACCGGGAACACTGAAGCTTTCTTT. Its protein is CASSLSRTGNTEAFF.